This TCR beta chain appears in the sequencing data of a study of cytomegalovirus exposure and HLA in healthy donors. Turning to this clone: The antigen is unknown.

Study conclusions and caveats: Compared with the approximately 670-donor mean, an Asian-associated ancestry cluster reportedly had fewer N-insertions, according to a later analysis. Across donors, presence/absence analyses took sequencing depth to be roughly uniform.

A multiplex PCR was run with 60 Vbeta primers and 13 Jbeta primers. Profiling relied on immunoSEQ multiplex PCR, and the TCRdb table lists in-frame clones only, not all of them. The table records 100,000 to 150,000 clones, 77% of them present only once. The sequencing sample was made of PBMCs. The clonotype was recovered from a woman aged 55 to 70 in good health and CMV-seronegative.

As DNA, the CDR3 is TGCGCCAGCAGCCCCGGGACAGGGTCGCCCTACGAGCAGTACTTC. Translation gives CASSPGTGSPYEQYF. J is TRBJ2-7 and V is TRBV5-1; 9 bases are a match to TRBD1. Germline lookup yields CDR1 SGHRS and CDR2 YFSETQ. V gave up 4 bases and J gave up 2 bases; unmatched junction bases: 7. The CDR3 covers 15 residues.